This TCR beta chain comes out of a study of T cells in pancreatic ductal adenocarcinoma. Findings of the study overall: Tumor and blood clonality did not differ significantly, about 0.11 versus 0.072.

Selected pancreatic ductal adenocarcinoma patients had undergone surgery without neoadjuvant therapy. Generated by immunoSEQ multiplex PCR, the TCRdb table keeps only in-frame clones and is missing some. The table includes around 100,000 clones, about 95% detected once. Comment on this clone: Its antigen is not identified.

The CDR3 consists of 14 residues. Germline lookup yields CDR1 SGHRS and CDR2 YFSETQ. Trimming cost V 2 bases and J 5 bases; bases outside gene matches: 6. The chain carries TRBV5-1 and TRBJ2-7; 8 bases line up with TRBD2. The sequencing input was PBMCs. This TCR came from a human donor with pancreatic ductal adenocarcinoma. In nucleotides, the CDR3 is TGCGCCAGCAGCTTAAGCGGGAGAAGGCACGAGCAGTACTTC. Its translation is CASSLSGRRHEQYF.